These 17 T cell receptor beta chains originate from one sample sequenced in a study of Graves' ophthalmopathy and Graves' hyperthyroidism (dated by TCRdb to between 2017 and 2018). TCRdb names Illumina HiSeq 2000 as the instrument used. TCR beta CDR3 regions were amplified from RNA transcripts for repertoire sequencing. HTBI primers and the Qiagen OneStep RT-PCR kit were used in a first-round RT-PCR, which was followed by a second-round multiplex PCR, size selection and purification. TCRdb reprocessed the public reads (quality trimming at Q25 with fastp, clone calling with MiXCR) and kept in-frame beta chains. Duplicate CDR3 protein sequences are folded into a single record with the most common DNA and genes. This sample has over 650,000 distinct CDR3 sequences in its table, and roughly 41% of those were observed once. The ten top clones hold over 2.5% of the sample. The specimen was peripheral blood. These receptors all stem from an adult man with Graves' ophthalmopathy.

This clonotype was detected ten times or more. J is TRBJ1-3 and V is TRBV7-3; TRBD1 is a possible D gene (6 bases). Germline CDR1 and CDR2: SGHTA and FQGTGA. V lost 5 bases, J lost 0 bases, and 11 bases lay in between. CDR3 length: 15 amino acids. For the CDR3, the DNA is TGTGCCAGCAGCGAGGACAGCTTCTCTGGAAACACCATATATTTT. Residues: CASSEDSFSGNTIYF. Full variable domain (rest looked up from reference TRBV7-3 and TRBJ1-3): GAGVSQTPSNKVTEKGKYVELRCDPISGHTALYWYRQSLGQGPEFLIYFQGTGAADDSGLPNDRFFAVRPEGSVSTLKIQRTERGDSAVYLCASSEDSFSGNTIYFGEGSWLTVV.

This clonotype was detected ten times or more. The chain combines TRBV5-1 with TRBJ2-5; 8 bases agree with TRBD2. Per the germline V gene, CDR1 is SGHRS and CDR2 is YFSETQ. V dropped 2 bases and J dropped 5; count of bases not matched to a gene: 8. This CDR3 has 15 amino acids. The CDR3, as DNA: TGCGCCAGCAGCTTTCTCAGCGGGAGTTCTGAGACCCAGTACTTC. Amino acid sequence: CASSFLSGSSETQYF.

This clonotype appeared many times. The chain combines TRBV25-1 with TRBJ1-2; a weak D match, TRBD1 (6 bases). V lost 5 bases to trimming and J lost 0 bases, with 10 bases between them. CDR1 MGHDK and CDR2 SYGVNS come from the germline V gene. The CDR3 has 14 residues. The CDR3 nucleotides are TGTGCCAGCAGTATACAGGGAGCTAACTATGGCTACACCTTC. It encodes CASSIQGANYGYTF.

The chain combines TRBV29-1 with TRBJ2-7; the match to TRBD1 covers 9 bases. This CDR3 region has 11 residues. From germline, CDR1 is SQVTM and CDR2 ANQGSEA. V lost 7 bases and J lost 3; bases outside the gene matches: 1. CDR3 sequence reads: CSGTGVYEQYF. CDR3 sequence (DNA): TGCAGCGGGACAGGGGTCTACGAGCAGTACTTC.

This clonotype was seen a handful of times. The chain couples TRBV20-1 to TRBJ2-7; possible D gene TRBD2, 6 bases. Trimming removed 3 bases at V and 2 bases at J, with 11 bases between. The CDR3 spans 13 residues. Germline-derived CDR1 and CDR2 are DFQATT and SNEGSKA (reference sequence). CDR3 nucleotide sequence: TGCAGTGCTAGTGGAGGGGCCCCCTACGAGCAGTACTTC. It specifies CSASGGAPYEQYF.

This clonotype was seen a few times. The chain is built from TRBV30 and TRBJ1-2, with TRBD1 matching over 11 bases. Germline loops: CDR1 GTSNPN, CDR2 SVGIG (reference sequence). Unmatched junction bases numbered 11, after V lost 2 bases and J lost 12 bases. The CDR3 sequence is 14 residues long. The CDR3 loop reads CAWSNFQGQGADTF. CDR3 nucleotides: TGTGCCTGGAGTAACTTCCAAGGACAGGGGGCGGACACCTTC. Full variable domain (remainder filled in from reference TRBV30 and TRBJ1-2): SQTIHQWPATLVQPVGSPLSLECTVEGTSNPNLYWYRQAAGRGLQLLFYSVGIGQISSEVPQNLSASRPQDRQFILSSKKLLLSDSGFYLCAWSNFQGQGADTFGSGTRLTVV.

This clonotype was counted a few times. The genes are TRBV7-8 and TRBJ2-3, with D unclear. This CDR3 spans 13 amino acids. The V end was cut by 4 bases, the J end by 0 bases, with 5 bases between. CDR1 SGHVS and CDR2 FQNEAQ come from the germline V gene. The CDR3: CASSSESTDTQYF. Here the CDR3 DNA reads TGTGCCAGCAGCTCGGAGAGCACAGATACGCAGTATTTT.

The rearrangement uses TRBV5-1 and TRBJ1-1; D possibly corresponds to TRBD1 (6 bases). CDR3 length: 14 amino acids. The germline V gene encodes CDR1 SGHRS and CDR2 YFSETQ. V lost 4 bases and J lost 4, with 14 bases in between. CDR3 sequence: CASSQGGGGTEAFF. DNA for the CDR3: TGCGCCAGCAGCCAAGGAGGGGGGGGCACTGAAGCTTTCTTT.

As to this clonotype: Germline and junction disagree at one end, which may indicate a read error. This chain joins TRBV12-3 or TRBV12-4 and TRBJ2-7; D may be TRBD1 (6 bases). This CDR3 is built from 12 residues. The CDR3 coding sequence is TGTGCCAGCAGCCCACAGGGATACGAGCAGTGCTTC. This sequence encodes CASSPQGYEQCF.

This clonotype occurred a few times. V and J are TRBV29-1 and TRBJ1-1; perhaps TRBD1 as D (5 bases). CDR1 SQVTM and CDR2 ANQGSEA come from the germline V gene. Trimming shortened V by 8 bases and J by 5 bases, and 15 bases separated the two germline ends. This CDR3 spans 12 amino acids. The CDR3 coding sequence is TGCAGCTTGGGGCCCCGGGGAACTGAAGCTTTCTTT. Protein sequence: CSLGPRGTEAFF.

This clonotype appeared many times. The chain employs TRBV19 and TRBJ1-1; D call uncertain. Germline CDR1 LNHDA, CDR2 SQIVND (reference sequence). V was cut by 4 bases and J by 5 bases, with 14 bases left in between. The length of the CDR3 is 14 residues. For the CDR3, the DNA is TGTGCCAGTAGTAGTATAAGGGAGCTGACTGAAGCTTTCTTT. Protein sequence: CASSSIRELTEAFF.

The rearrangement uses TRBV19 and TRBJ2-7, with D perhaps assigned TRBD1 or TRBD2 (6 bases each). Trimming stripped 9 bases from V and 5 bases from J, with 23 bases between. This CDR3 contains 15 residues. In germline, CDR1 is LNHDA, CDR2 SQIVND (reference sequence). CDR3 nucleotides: TGTGCCAGCTCACCACAGGGAGGTTGGGTCCACGAGCAGTACTTC. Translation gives CASSPQGGWVHEQYF.

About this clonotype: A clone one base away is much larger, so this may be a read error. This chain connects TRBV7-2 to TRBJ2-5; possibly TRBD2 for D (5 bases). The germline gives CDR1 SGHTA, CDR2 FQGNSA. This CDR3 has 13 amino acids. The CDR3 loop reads CASSDRGKETQCF. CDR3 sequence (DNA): TGTGCCAGCAGCGACCGAGGGAAAGAGACCCAGTGCTTC. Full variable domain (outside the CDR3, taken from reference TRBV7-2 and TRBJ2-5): GAGVSQSPSNKVTEKGKDVELRCDPISGHTALYWYRQSLGQGLEFLIYFQGNSAPDKSGLPSDRFSAERTGGSVSTLTIQRTQQEDSAVYLCASSDRGKETQCFGPGTRLLVL.

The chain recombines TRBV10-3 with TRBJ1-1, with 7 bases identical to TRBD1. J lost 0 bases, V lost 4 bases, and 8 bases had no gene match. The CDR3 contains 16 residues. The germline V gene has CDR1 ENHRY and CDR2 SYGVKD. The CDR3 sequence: CAISADRDSMNTEAFF. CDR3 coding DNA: TGTGCCATCAGTGCCGACCGGGACAGCATGAACACTGAAGCTTTCTTT.

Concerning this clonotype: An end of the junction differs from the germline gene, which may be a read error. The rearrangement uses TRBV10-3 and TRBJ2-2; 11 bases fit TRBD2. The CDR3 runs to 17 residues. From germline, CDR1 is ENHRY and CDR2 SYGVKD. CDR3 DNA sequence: TGTGCCAGCAGTTATCTTACTAGCGGGAGAAACACCGGGGAGCTGTTTTTT. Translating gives CASSYLTSGRNTGELFF.

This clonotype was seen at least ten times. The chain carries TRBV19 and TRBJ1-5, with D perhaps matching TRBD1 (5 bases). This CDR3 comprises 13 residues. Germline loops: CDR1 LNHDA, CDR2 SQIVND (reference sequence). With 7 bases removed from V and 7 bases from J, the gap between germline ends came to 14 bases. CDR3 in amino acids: CASNHQGIQPQHF. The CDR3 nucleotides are TGTGCCAGTAATCACCAGGGAATCCAGCCCCAGCATTTT.

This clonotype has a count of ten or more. The CDR3 DNA reads TGTGCCACCAGCAGAGATCCGGGCCTTAATCAGCCCCAGCATTTT. Amino acid sequence: CATSRDPGLNQPQHF. V gene TRBV15 combines with J gene TRBJ1-5, with no clear D. Germline lookup yields CDR1 LNHNV and CDR2 YYDKDF (reference sequence). The CDR3 totals 15 residues. The V end was cut by 0 bases, the J end by 4 bases, with 10 bases between.